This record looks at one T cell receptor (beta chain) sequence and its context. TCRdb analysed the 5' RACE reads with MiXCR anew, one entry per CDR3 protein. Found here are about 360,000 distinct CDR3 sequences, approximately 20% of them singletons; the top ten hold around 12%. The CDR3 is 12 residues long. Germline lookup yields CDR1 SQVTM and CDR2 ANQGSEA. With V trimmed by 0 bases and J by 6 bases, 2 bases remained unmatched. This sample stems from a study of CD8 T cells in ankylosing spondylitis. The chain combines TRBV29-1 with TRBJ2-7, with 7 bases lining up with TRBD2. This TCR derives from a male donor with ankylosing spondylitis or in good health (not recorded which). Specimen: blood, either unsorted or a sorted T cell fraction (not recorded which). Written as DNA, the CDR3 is TGCAGCGTTGAAGATCGGGAGGCCGAGCAGTACTTC. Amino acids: CSVEDREAEQYF.